Described below is a single T cell receptor (beta chain) sequence and its context. Its antigen is undetermined. The ends were cut back, 8 bases at V and 2 bases at J, with 13 bases in the middle. The germline gives CDR1 LGHNA, CDR2 YNFKEQ. The CDR3 totals 14 residues. cDNA libraries of TCR beta carried unique molecular identifiers. TCRdb reprocessed the PCR reads via MiXCR and lists one record per CDR3 protein. The repertoire includes hundreds of thousands of distinct CDR3 sequences, around 40% of them detected once, and 12% sits in the top ten. The sample comes from a study of post-analysis software for immune sequencing data. Study information: Progressive-relapsing, secondary progressive and relapsing-remitting multiple sclerosis were among the disease courses included. Study-level points and caveats: There were several TRBV segments more frequent in patients than controls, and TRBV5-6, TRBV5-1 and TRBV20-1 were among them. Multiple sclerosis was associated with a significant reduction in normalized Chao1 diversity relative to controls. Strong same-batch co-clustering of samples appeared with F measure clustering.

This receptor was taken from a girl aged 10-17 years with multiple sclerosis. The genes are TRBV4-2 and TRBJ2-1; possibly TRBD2 for D (6 bases). Sequences were obtained from blood. CDR3 residues: CASSRLGPYNEQFF. Written as DNA, the CDR3 is TGTGCCAGCTCCCGACTAGGCCCCTACAATGAGCAGTTCTTC.